These 15 T cell receptor beta chains came from one sample sequenced in a study of blood T cell repertoires in COVID-19. Repertoires were generated with immunoSEQ multiplex PCR, while TCRdb's copy carries only in-frame clones and drops some. Here the sample spans 160,000 or so clones, roughly 90% being singletons. Sequenced input: peripheral blood. These receptors originate from a woman in her 50s with acute or convalescent COVID-19.

The gene calls are TRBV19 and TRBJ2-2, with a possible D match to TRBD1 (5 bases). The CDR3 contains 15 residues. Germline V CDR1 and CDR2: LNHDA, SQIVND (reference sequence). V gave up 1 base and J gave up 1 base, with 7 bases separating them. The CDR3 DNA reads as TGTGCCAGTAGTATAGGGACAATGAACACCGGGGAGCTGTTTTTT. This translates into CASSIGTMNTGELFF.

This clone was observed a single time. This rearrangement joins TRBV7-9 to TRBJ2-7; possible D gene TRBD2, 5 bases. V shed 3 bases and J shed 7 bases, with 10 bases lying between them. The CDR3 covers 12 residues. Germline V CDR1 and CDR2: SEHNR, FQNEAQ (reference sequence). CDR3 region: CASSLLAWEQYF. Here the CDR3 DNA reads TGTGCCAGCAGCTTGCTAGCTTGGGAGCAGTACTTC.

This clone was counted a single time. The V and J genes are TRBV6-2 or TRBV6-3 and TRBJ2-2; perhaps TRBD2 as D (6 bases). The germline gives CDR1 MNHEY, CDR2 SVGEGT. The V end lost 4 bases, the J end lost 5 bases, and 20 bases lay between the germline ends. This CDR3 is 17 amino acids long. The CDR3 is CASSWGWGGSLTGELFF. The CDR3 region has the DNA TGTGCCAGCAGTTGGGGTTGGGGAGGTTCATTGACCGGGGAGCTGTTTTTT.

This sequence joins TRBV10-3 and TRBJ2-7, with a weak D call TRBD2 (5 bases). This CDR3 has 12 amino acids. The germline V gene has CDR1 ENHRY and CDR2 SYGVKD. Deletions cut 6 bases from V and 3 bases from J, with 9 bases between. The CDR3 DNA reads TGTGCCATCAGCACGGGGTTCTACGAGCAGTACTTC. It specifies CAISTGFYEQYF.

This clone was seen once. The chain joins TRBV23-1 to TRBJ1-5, with a tentative D call TRBD1 (5 bases). TRBV23-1 is placed among ORFs of uncertain function. With 3 bases removed from V and 0 bases from J, the gap between germline ends came to 18 bases. The CDR3 totals 18 residues. The CDR3 here is CASSHRNKRTYSNQPQHF. In DNA, the CDR3 is TGCGCCAGCAGTCACCGGAACAAAAGGACATATAGCAATCAGCCCCAGCATTTT.

This clone occurred a few times. The V and J genes are TRBV2 and TRBJ1-5; D remains ambiguous. The CDR3 runs to 14 residues. Trimming left V 2 bases short and J 6 bases short, with 11 bases between. Per germline, CDR1 SNHLY and CDR2 FYNNEI. The CDR3 spells CASSEIDRGQPQHF. CDR3 DNA: TGTGCCAGCAGTGAAATCGACCGGGGTCAGCCCCAGCATTTT. Complete variable domain (other parts from reference TRBV2 and TRBJ1-5): EPEVTQTPSHQVTQMGQEVILRCVPISNHLYFYWYRQILGQKVEFLVSFYNNEISEKSEIFDDQFSVERPDGSNFTLKIRSTKLEDSAMYFCASSEIDRGQPQHFGDGTRLSIL.

The V call is TRBV18, the J call TRBJ1-1; tentatively, D is TRBD1 (5 bases). This CDR3 spans 16 amino acids. Germline CDR1 and CDR2: KGHSH and LQKENI. V lost 4 bases, J lost 1 base, and 16 bases lay in between. The CDR3 sequence is CASSQVIDSPNTEAFF. The CDR3 DNA is TGTGCCAGCTCACAGGTAATTGACAGTCCGAACACTGAAGCTTTCTTT.

The V gene is TRBV5-8, the J gene TRBJ2-3; a possible D gene is TRBD2 (5 bases). This CDR3 region has 16 residues. CDR1 is SGHTS, CDR2 YDEGEE, per germline. Deletions cut 4 bases from V and 6 bases from J, with 21 bases between. The CDR3 DNA follows: TGTGCCAGCAGCCCAAGGCGCCGGACGGGCGGGGATACGCAGTATTTT. This codes for CASSPRRRTGGDTQYF.

This clone showed up just once. The chain joins TRBV18 to TRBJ2-7, with TRBD1 matching over 8 bases. CDR3 size: 13 residues. From germline, CDR1 is KGHSH and CDR2 LQKENI. With 3 bases clipped from V and 6 bases from J, the junction kept 4 bases outside the gene matches. CDR3 DNA: TGTGCCAGCTCACCGGGACAGGACGTCGAGCAGTACTTC. Translating gives CASSPGQDVEQYF.

The V and J genes are TRBV7-2 and TRBJ2-1; D possibly corresponds to TRBD2 (6 bases). The CDR3 consists of 16 residues. V was shortened by 2 bases and J by 6 bases, with 17 bases between the two germline ends. The germline gives CDR1 SGHTA, CDR2 FQGNSA. The CDR3 sequence is CASSLILAGTRNEQFF. The CDR3 DNA sequence: TGTGCCAGCAGCTTAATCCTAGCTGGGACTCGCAATGAGCAGTTCTTC.

The table lists this clone with a count of one. V gene TRBV10-3 combines with J gene TRBJ1-1, with 10 positions matching TRBD1. CDR1 and CDR2 (germline): ENHRY, SYGVKD. The CDR3 contains 15 residues. With 6 bases clipped from V and 1 base from J, the junction kept 5 bases outside the gene matches. The DNA of the CDR3 is TGTGCCATCAGATCCGGACAGGGGGAGAACACTGAAGCTTTCTTT. This sequence encodes CAIRSGQGENTEAFF.

The J gene is TRBJ1-3, the V gene TRBV19; D gene unclear. CDR1 LNHDA and CDR2 SQIVND come from the germline V gene (reference sequence). The CDR3 contains 13 residues. With 3 bases removed from V and 4 bases from J, the gap between germline ends came to 7 bases. The CDR3 sequence: CASSIRSGNTIYF. Here the CDR3 DNA reads TGTGCCAGTAGTATTCGTTCCGGAAACACCATATATTTT.

This clone was seen once. This rearrangement joins TRBV27 to TRBJ1-4; 7 bases line up with TRBD1. V shed 5 bases and J 0 bases; nucleotides not matched to a gene: 9. The CDR3 runs 17 residues. CDR1 and CDR2 (germline): MNHEY, SMNVEV (reference sequence). CDR3 loop: CASSPPPGTATNEKLFF. The CDR3 bases are TGTGCCAGCAGTCCCCCTCCCGGGACAGCAACTAATGAAAAACTGTTTTTT.

The chain is built from TRBV5-1 and TRBJ1-5, with D uncertain. V dropped 0 bases and J dropped 1 base, with 8 bases sitting between them. The CDR3 covers 15 residues. Germline V CDR1 and CDR2: SGHRS, YFSETQ. The CDR3 here is CASSLAAGSNQPQHF. The CDR3 DNA reads as TGCGCCAGCAGCTTGGCGGCAGGCAGCAATCAGCCCCAGCATTTT.

The chain recombines TRBV19 with TRBJ2-7; 8 bases fit TRBD1. Trimming cost V 1 base and J 2 bases; bases outside gene matches: 4. The CDR3 contains 15 residues. The germline CDR1 and CDR2 sequences are LNHDA and SQIVND (reference sequence). The CDR3 loop reads CASSIGQGAPYEQYF. The DNA for the CDR3 is TGTGCCAGTAGTATAGGGCAGGGGGCCCCCTACGAGCAGTACTTC.